These T cell receptor beta chains were read from a single sample in a study of T cells in Graves' hyperthyroidism and ophthalmopathy. TCRdb passed the multiplex PCR reads through MiXCR, listing each CDR3 protein once. The table has about 620,000 distinct CDR3 sequences, about 17% seen once; the top ten hold 3.5% to 4%. Sequencing input: blood. The receptor source for this set is a woman aged 30 to 39 with Graves' hyperthyroidism. CDR3s include the opening cysteine and the closing phenylalanine or tryptophan. The order of the fields is clone size, J gene, D gene, V gene, CDR3 protein, CDR3 DNA. The D gene is left open where the match is weak. Rows give clone size only sometimes, using once, few, many, or a class for an expanded clone.

NA	TRBJ1-5	NA	TRBV12-3/TRBV12-4	CASRAGTTRPQHF	TGTGCCAGCAGAGCGGGGACTACGAGGCCCCAGCATTTT
many	TRBJ2-2	TRBD1	TRBV24-1	CATSAKIDRGGGTGELFF	TGTGCCACCAGTGCAAAGATCGACAGGGGAGGAGGGACCGGGGAGCTGTTTTTT
many	TRBJ2-7	NA	TRBV11-3	CASSLDPRTEQYF	TGTGCCAGCAGCTTAGATCCTCGTACCGAGCAGTACTTC
NA	TRBJ1-5	NA	TRBV12-3/TRBV12-4	CASSDVGIGNQPQHF	TGTGCCAGCAGTGATGTGGGGATTGGCAATCAGCCCCAGCATTTT
NA	TRBJ2-2	TRBD1	TRBV5-1	CASSETGGHTGELFF	TGCGCCAGCAGCGAAACAGGGGGCCACACCGGGGAGCTGTTTTTT
few	TRBJ1-6	NA	TRBV6-4	CASSDSDNSPLHF	TGTGCCAGCAGTGACTCGGATAATTCACCCCTCCACTTT
NA	TRBJ1-6	NA	TRBV7-2	CASGDSGDSPLHF	TGTGCCAGCGGGGATTCCGGGGATTCACCCCTCCACTTT
NA	TRBJ1-1	NA	TRBV9	CASSVDGEMNTEAFF	TGTGCCAGCAGCGTAGATGGGGAGATGAACACTGAAGCTTTCTTT
few	TRBJ2-3	TRBD2	TRBV5-1	CASSEGLARDTQYF	TGCGCCAGCAGCGAGGGACTAGCGAGGGATACGCAGTATTTT
few	TRBJ1-6	NA	TRBV6-9	CASSYTGGGVYNSPLHF	TGTGCCAGCAGTTACACCGGAGGAGGGGTCTATAATTCACCCCTCCACTTT
many	TRBJ2-7	NA	TRBV6-1	CASSPAGTILYEQYF	TGTGCCAGCAGCCCCGCCGGGACAATACTCTACGAGCAGTACTTC
many	TRBJ2-7	NA	TRBV20-1	CSARDLSLSYEQYF	TGCAGTGCTAGGGACCTCTCGCTCTCCTACGAGCAGTACTTC
many	TRBJ2-2	NA	TRBV20-1	CSARSLVNTGELFF	TGCAGTGCTAGAAGTTTGGTGAACACCGGGGAGCTGTTTTTT
few	TRBJ2-4	TRBD2	TRBV5-4	CASSLNKIAGGQNIQYF	TGTGCCAGCAGCTTGAACAAGATAGCGGGAGGGCAAAACATTCAGTACTTC
NA	TRBJ2-2	NA	TRBV18	CASSPYLPMNTGELFF	TGTGCCAGCTCACCCTATCTGCCGATGAACACCGGGGAGCTGTTTTTT
many	TRBJ2-7	NA	TRBV6-1	CASSSGTDEQYF	TGTGCCAGCAGTTCCGGGACGGACGAGCAGTACTTC
NA	TRBJ1-2	NA	TRBV19	CASLEGGPYGYTF	TGTGCCAGTTTAGAAGGGGGGCCCTATGGCTACACCTTC
few	TRBJ2-3	NA	TRBV10-3	CAISGGGDTQYF	TGTGCCATCAGTGGAGGGGGAGATACGCAGTATTTT
few	TRBJ2-1	NA	TRBV6-1	CASSKGSSYNEQFF	TGTGCCAGCAGTAAGGGTAGCTCCTACAATGAGCAGTTCTTC
many	TRBJ1-1	NA	TRBV28	CPSSFRIRNTEAFF	TGTCCCAGCAGTTTTCGGATTCGGAACACTGAAGCTTTCTTT
many	TRBJ2-3	NA	TRBV7-2	CASSLSYRGGTDTQYF	TGTGCCAGCAGCTTATCATACAGGGGAGGAACAGATACGCAGTATTTT
NA	TRBJ2-7	TRBD2	TRBV13	CASSAGTSRYEQYF	TGTGCCAGCAGCGCAGGGACTAGCAGATACGAGCAGTACTTC
NA	TRBJ1-1	NA	TRBV13	CASSLMVDTEAFF	TGTGCCAGCAGCTTAATGGTGGACACTGAAGCTTTCTTT
NA	TRBJ1-1	NA	TRBV6-1	CASSDSSPAFF	TGTGCCAGCAGTGACAGCTCTCCCGCTTTCTTT
few	TRBJ1-6	NA	TRBV9	CASSVGSGLNSPLHF	TGTGCCAGCAGCGTAGGATCTGGGCTTAATTCACCCCTCCACTTT
many	TRBJ2-7	NA	TRBV18	CASSPPEAGNSYEQYF	TGTGCCAGCTCACCACCGGAGGCCGGAAACTCCTACGAGCAGTACTTC
few	TRBJ2-1	NA	TRBV7-6	CASSLVGDYGNEQFF	TGTGCCAGCAGCTTAGTGGGAGACTACGGCAATGAGCAGTTCTTC
many	TRBJ2-3	TRBD1	TRBV7-9	CASSAPGGNTQYF	TGTGCCAGCAGCGCCCCAGGGGGCAATACGCAGTATTTT
many	TRBJ1-1	TRBD1	TRBV10-2	CASSRGQGLETFF	TGCGCCAGCAGTAGGGGACAGGGGTTGGAAACTTTCTTT
many	TRBJ2-7	NA	TRBV7-9	CASSQRDSLYEQYF	TGTGCCAGCAGCCAGCGGGACAGCCTCTACGAGCAGTACTTC
many	TRBJ1-6	NA	TRBV5-1	CASSLGQLYNSPLHF	TGCGCCAGCAGCTTGGGTCAGCTCTATAATTCACCCCTCCACTTT
few	TRBJ1-2	NA	TRBV7-9	CASSTDSYYGYTF	TGTGCCAGCAGTACCGACAGCTACTATGGCTACACCTTC
once	TRBJ1-2	NA	TRBV20-1	CSASDRRGYGYTF	TGCAGTGCTAGCGACCGGAGAGGCTATGGCTACACCTTC
many	TRBJ1-1	NA	TRBV5-1	CASSLRGPGTEAFF	TGCGCCAGCAGCCTTCGGGGACCCGGCACTGAAGCTTTCTTT
NA	TRBJ1-2	NA	TRBV30	CAWSVARNYGYTF	TGTGCCTGGAGTGTAGCCAGAAACTATGGCTACACCTTC
few	TRBJ1-2	NA	TRBV7-2	CASSLVRGPDGYTF	TGTGCCAGCAGCTTAGTACGGGGGCCTGACGGCTACACCTTC
many	TRBJ1-1	NA	TRBV12-3/TRBV12-4	CASASGGNTEAFF	TGTGCCAGTGCATCGGGGGGAAACACTGAAGCTTTCTTT
few	TRBJ1-1	NA	TRBV5-1	CASSPPMGTEAFF	TGCGCCAGCAGCCCCCCGATGGGCACTGAAGCTTTCTTT
NA	TRBJ2-7	TRBD1	TRBV19	CANSTVAQDRGFYEQYF	TGTGCCAATAGTACAGTGGCCCAGGACAGGGGTTTCTACGAGCAGTACTTC
NA	TRBJ1-5	NA	TRBV19	CASTDRPRGGNQPQHF	TGTGCCAGTACCGATCGACCCAGGGGTGGCAATCAGCCCCAGCATTTT
NA	TRBJ2-2	NA	TRBV30	CAWTISLATGELFF	TGTGCCTGGACTATTAGCCTAGCCACCGGGGAGCTGTTTTTT
few	TRBJ2-2	TRBD2	TRBV5-1	CASSLSAGAGTGELFF	TGCGCCAGCAGCCTGTCAGCGGGAGCGGGTACCGGGGAGCTGTTTTTT
many	TRBJ2-7	TRBD2	TRBV30	CAWSPLAGVSYEQYF	TGTGCCTGGAGTCCACTAGCGGGGGTCTCCTACGAGCAGTACTTC
many	TRBJ1-5	TRBD1	TRBV11-2	CASSLKWGTGTGAQPQHF	TGTGCCAGCAGCTTAAAATGGGGAACCGGGACAGGGGCTCAGCCCCAGCATTTT
many	TRBJ1-6	NA	TRBV6-1	CASSRTFDSPLHF	TGTGCCAGCTCCCGGACTTTTGATTCACCCCTCCACTTT
NA	TRBJ2-1	NA	TRBV6-1	CASSSRRGLADEQFF	TGTGCCAGCAGTAGCCGTCGGGGGCTAGCGGATGAGCAGTTCTTC
few	TRBJ2-5	NA	TRBV18	CASSLVASIQETQYF	TGTGCCAGCTCATTAGTGGCTAGCATCCAAGAGACCCAGTACTTC
few	TRBJ2-7	NA	TRBV18	CASSPLPGISYEQYF	TGTGCCAGCTCACCACTTCCCGGGATATCCTACGAGCAGTACTTC